These T cell receptor beta chains were read from a single sample in a study of T-cell reconstitution after alpha-beta-depleted transplantation in children. MiXCR was run by TCRdb on the PCR reads, yielding one entry per CDR3 protein. The sample consists of 90,000 to 130,000 distinct CDR3 sequences, 10% of them appearing once. The sample here was PBMCs, taken before TCRalphabeta/CD19-depleted stem cell transplant. The receptors here all came from a boy aged 2 to 10 with acute lymphoblastic leukemia, due to receive a stem cell transplant. The CDR3 runs from the conserved cysteine through the conserved F or W. The order of the fields is J gene, V gene, CDR3 protein.

TRBJ2-3 | TRBV5-1 | CASSLRASGLASDTQYF
TRBJ2-7 | TRBV20-1 | CSTKEIFYEQYF
TRBJ2-7 | TRBV20-1 | CSAAQRGRYSYEQYF
TRBJ2-1 | TRBV6-6 | CASSYGENNEQFF
TRBJ1-5 | TRBV12-3/TRBV12-4 | CASSFGGRNQPQHF
TRBJ1-6 | TRBV6-5 | CASSYSYGTDYNSPLHF
TRBJ2-7 | TRBV5-6 | CASSLFYLGQEQYF
TRBJ2-1 | TRBV20-1 | CSASLLGGEQFF
TRBJ2-3 | TRBV20-1 | CSASAVGGGADTQYF
TRBJ2-5 | TRBV19 | CASSFQLQETQYF
TRBJ2-2 | TRBV5-1 | CASRTHSGSTGGLFF
TRBJ2-5 | TRBV7-9 | CASSNRDKGETQYF
TRBJ2-3 | TRBV11-2 | CASSWTVDSGSWDTQYF
TRBJ2-7 | TRBV5-5 | CASSLTGSRAGEQYF
TRBJ1-2 | TRBV7-3 | CASSPTGGAYGYTF
TRBJ2-7 | TRBV20-1 | CSARDRSGTSYEQYF
TRBJ2-5 | TRBV25-1 | CASSDGGGAGELEETQYF
TRBJ1-3 | TRBV25-1 | CASSEAQGEAPGNTIYF
TRBJ1-3 | TRBV9 | CASTQLGSSGNTIYF
TRBJ2-1 | TRBV5-1 | CASRLRDGPRSYNEQFF
TRBJ2-7 | TRBV20-1 | CSATDRLGYEQYF
TRBJ2-3 | TRBV5-5 | CASSLFGKADTQYF
TRBJ1-1 | TRBV20-1 | CSASWGGTGTEAFF
TRBJ1-6 | TRBV10-3 | CAIRGDVASSPLHF
TRBJ2-3 | TRBV5-1 | CASSDLGLAGGRSDTQYF
TRBJ2-7 | TRBV5-5 | CASSLASGTGGYEQYF
TRBJ1-2 | TRBV20-1 | CSARGTGGFGYTF
TRBJ2-1 | TRBV5-1 | CASSYLAGGDNEQFF
TRBJ2-1 | TRBV12-3/TRBV12-4 | CASSLQGVVRNEQFF
TRBJ2-3 | TRBV11-2 | CASSLGAEGTGDTQYF
TRBJ2-7 | TRBV4-1 | CASSPGAASGIYEQYF
TRBJ2-5 | TRBV7-6 | CASSLTLRGLSVNQETQYF
TRBJ1-2 | TRBV6-5 | CASSRRDGGGEGYTF
TRBJ2-1 | TRBV14 | CASSFRDFNNEQFF
TRBJ2-7 | TRBV2 | CASSETAPYEQYF
TRBJ2-1 | TRBV28 | CASWTPEENEQFF
TRBJ2-1 | TRBV5-1 | CASMGPGSKRELSYNEQFF
TRBJ2-1 | TRBV5-6 | CASSTYRGGAYNEQFF
TRBJ2-2 | TRBV5-1 | CASSATDRGYGTGELFF
TRBJ1-2 | TRBV6-5 | CASSYIARVDGYTF
TRBJ2-7 | TRBV27 | CASSHTTGGSYEQYF
TRBJ2-7 | TRBV4-1 | CASSRVSASETYEQYF
TRBJ1-1 | TRBV29-1 | CSVEVGQTEAFF
TRBJ2-1 | TRBV20-1 | CSARRLSSYNEQFF
TRBJ1-1 | TRBV7-9 | CASSSTGVTAFF
TRBJ2-1 | TRBV27 | CASGGAYNEQFF